Described below is a single T cell receptor beta chain sequence and its context. The antigen remains undetermined. This sample was included in a study of a mutant IDH1 vaccine in newly diagnosed glioma. Whole-study context: Treated patients, 62.5% male and about 38% female, averaged 40.4 years of age. Study-wide results and limits: Among all patients, vaccine-induced immune responses occurred in 90% to 95%.

The CDR3 spans 15 residues. The germline V and J ends were trimmed by 1 base and 1 base, with 11 bases remaining between them. CDR1 and CDR2 from the germline V gene are LGHNT and FRNRAP. Sequencing used immunoSEQ multiplex PCR; TCRdb keeps in-frame clones, though not all of them. The profile shows about 32,000 clones, roughly 77% of them singletons. Time point meaning: week 35, safety follow-up. Alongside topical imiquimod, each dose of vaccine comprised 300 ug of mutant IDH1 20-mer peptide. Each tumor in the donors was a new WHO grade 3 or 4 astrocytoma, IDH1-mutant and ATRX-lost. This sequence was found in a man between 25 and 39 years old with glioma. The chain has TRBV12-5 and TRBJ2-7; D might be TRBD1 (5 bases). The starting material was PBMCs, obtained from a glioma patient whose treatment included an IDH1 peptide vaccine. CDR3 nucleotide sequence: TGTGCTAGTGGTTTGGAAGGGGCTAGGTCCTACGAGCAGTACTTC. This gives the protein CASGLEGARSYEQYF. The full variable domain, with the rest looked up from reference TRBV12-5 and TRBJ2-7, is DARVTQTPRHKVTEMGQEVTMRCQPILGHNTVFWYRQTMMQGLELLAYFRNRAPLDDSGMPKDRFSAEMPDATLATLKIQPSEPRDSAVYFCASGLEGARSYEQYFGPGTRLTVT.